This T cell receptor beta chain derives from a study of blood T cell repertoires in COVID-19. About the study: The study drew acute and convalescent COVID-19 samples from the United States, Italy and Spain. PBMCs, B-cell-depleted T cells, or T cells were the source of the cDNA or gDNA that made up the material.

The CDR3 runs 11 residues. Germline loops: CDR1 ENHRY, CDR2 SYGVKD. Trimming pared 6 bases from V and 5 bases from J, leaving 8 bases between. Per the original data handling: Nucleated cell counts were estimated from reference gene primer amplification. The table came from immunoSEQ multiplex PCR; TCRdb's copy has only in-frame clones and leaves some out. V and J calls and clone size are copied from that table; D and trimming were computed from the DNA. The sample shows more than 60,000 clones, more than 75% of them seen only once. This rearrangement joins TRBV10-3 to TRBJ2-7; tentative D call: TRBD2 (5 bases). Sequencing was performed on peripheral blood. The receptor's source is a man in his sixties with acute or convalescent COVID-19. The CDR3 nucleotides are TGTGCCATCAGCCCGCGGGACGAGCAGTACTTC. Protein product: CAISPRDEQYF.